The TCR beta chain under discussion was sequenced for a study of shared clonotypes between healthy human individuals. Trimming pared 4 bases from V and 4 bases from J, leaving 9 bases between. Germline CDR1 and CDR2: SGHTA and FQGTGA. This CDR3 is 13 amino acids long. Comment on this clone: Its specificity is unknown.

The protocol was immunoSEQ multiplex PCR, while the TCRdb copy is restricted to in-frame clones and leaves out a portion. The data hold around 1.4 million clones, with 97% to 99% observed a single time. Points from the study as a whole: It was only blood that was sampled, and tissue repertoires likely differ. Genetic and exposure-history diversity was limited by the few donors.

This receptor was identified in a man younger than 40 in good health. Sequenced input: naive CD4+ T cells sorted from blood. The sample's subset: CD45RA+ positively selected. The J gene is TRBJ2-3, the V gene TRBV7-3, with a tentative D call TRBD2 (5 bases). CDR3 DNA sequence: TGTGCCAGCAGCTCCGGAGGCGCAGATACGCAGTATTTT. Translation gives CASSSGGADTQYF. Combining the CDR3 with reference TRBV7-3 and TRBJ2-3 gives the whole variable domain GAGVSQTPSNKVTEKGKYVELRCDPISGHTALYWYRQSLGQGPEFLIYFQGTGAADDSGLPNDRFFAVRPEGSVSTLKIQRTERGDSAVYLCASSSGGADTQYFGPGTRLTVL.